The following is a T cell receptor (beta chain) sequence with its context. Its antigen is unidentified. MiXCR was run by TCRdb on the 5' RACE reads, yielding one entry per CDR3 protein. The sample consists of about 340,000 distinct CDR3 sequences, 10% to 15% of them appearing once. This CDR3 contains 13 residues. V lost 2 bases, J lost 0 bases, and 6 bases lay in between. CDR1 is DFQATT, CDR2 SNEGSKA, per germline (reference sequence). This record belongs to a study of T-cell memory formation after mild COVID-19. Study outcomes and limitations: Largely, contracting CD4+ clones fell within CM and EM, and contracting CD8+ clones within EMRA. Memory from before infection featured some responding clones, which suggests cross-reactive memory joined.

The chain recombines TRBV20-1 with TRBJ2-3; D unclear. The source material was PBMCs or a T cell subset sorted from them (not recorded which). The clonotype was recovered from a man aged 18 to 29 who had mild COVID-19 (a few samples of this study predate the infection). Cell type and time point are not known. CDR3 in DNA: TGCAGTGCTAGATTTCCTAGCACAGATACGCAGTATTTT. This codes for CSARFPSTDTQYF.